The present entry profiles one TCR beta chain with its context. Its antigen is as yet unknown. Trimming removed 3 bases from V and 4 bases from J, with 12 bases in between. The CDR3 has 15 residues. The germline CDR1 and CDR2 sequences are LNHDA and SQIVND (reference sequence). The primer mix had 60 Vbeta and 13 Jbeta primers. Methods used by the authors: In a later analysis, of tens of millions of unique beta chains, about 12 million appeared in at least two donors. The method was immunoSEQ multiplex PCR; TCRdb's version includes in-frame clones alone and lacks a portion of them. The V and J calls and clone size are taken from that table; D and trimming were inferred from the DNA. The table has 150,000 or so clones, over 70% seen once. The data originate from a study of cytomegalovirus exposure and HLA in healthy donors. Study results and caveats: Specific recognition of CMV antigens was confirmed in vitro for a few chains (all CMV-associated).

The sequenced sample was PBMCs. This TCR derives from a woman between 50 and 59 years old in good health and CMV-seropositive. This sequence joins TRBV19 and TRBJ1-4, with D perhaps matching TRBD1 (5 bases). CDR3 residues: CASSILTAFNEKLFF. Here the CDR3 DNA reads TGTGCCAGTAGTATTTTGACAGCTTTTAATGAAAAACTGTTTTTT.